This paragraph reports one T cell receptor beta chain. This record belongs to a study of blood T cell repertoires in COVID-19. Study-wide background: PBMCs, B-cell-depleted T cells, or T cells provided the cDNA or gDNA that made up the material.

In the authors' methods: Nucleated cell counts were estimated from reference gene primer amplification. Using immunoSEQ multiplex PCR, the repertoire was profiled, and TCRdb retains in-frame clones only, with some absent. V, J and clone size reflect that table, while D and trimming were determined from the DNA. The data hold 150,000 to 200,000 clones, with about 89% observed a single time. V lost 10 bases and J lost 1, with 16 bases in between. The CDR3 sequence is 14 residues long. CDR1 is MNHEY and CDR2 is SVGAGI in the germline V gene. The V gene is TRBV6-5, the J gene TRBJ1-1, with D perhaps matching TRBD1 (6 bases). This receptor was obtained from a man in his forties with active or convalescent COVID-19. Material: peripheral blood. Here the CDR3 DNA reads TGTGCCATCCAATCCGGGACACGGAACACTGAAGCTTTCTTT. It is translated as CAIQSGTRNTEAFF.